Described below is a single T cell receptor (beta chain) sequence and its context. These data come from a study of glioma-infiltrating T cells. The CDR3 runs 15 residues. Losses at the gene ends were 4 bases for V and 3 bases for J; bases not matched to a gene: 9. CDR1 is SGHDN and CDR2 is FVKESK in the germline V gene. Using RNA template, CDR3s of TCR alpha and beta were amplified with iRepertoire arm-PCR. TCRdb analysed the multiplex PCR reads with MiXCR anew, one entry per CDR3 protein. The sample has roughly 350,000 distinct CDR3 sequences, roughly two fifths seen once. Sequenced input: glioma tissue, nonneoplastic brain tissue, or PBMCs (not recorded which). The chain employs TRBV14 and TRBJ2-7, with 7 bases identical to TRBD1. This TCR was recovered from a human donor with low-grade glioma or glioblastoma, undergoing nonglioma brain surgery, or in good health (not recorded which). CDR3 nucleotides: TGTGCCAGCAGCCGGACCGGGACAGTGATCTACGAGCAGTACTTC. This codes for CASSRTGTVIYEQYF. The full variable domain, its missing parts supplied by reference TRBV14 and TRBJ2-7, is EAGVTQFPSHSVIEKGQTVTLRCDPISGHDNLYWYRRVMGKEIKFLLHFVKESKQDESGMPNNRFLAERTGGTYSTLKVQPAELEDSGVYFCASSRTGTVIYEQYFGPGTRLTVT.